This T cell receptor (beta chain) was sequenced for a study of T cell responses to AZD1222 COVID-19 vaccine. Study-wide points: Regions 160-218 and 743-854 dominated among vaccine-associated CD4 TCRs spanning spike. Recipients of AZD1222 seropositive at baseline numbered only five or six.

This CDR3 has 14 residues. V shed 7 bases and J 7 bases; nucleotides not matched to a gene: 9. CDR1 and CDR2 (germline): SGHRS, YFSETQ. About this clone: The antigen is not known.

The data were produced by immunoSEQ multiplex PCR, yet TCRdb's version contains in-frame clones alone and is incomplete. Altogether 100,000 or so clones are present, roughly nine tenths being singletons, with the ten largest covering 16%. This sequence was found in an adult in good health. The source was peripheral blood, collected on day 0 of AZD1222 vaccination. The chain employs TRBV5-1 and TRBJ2-2, with 8 positions matching TRBD2. The CDR3 DNA sequence: TGCGCCAGCGGAACTAGCGGAGATCTCGGGGAGCTGTTTTTT. Its translation: CASGTSGDLGELFF.